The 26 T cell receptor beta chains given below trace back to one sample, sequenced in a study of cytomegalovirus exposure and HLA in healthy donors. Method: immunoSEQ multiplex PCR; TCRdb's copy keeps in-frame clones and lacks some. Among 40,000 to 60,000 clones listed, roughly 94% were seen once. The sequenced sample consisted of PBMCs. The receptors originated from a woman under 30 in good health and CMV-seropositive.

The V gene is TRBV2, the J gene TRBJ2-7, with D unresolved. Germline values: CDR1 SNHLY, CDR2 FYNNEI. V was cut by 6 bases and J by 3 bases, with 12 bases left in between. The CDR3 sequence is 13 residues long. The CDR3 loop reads CASRSDGHYEQYF. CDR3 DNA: TGTGCCAGCAGGAGTGATGGGCACTACGAGCAGTACTTC.

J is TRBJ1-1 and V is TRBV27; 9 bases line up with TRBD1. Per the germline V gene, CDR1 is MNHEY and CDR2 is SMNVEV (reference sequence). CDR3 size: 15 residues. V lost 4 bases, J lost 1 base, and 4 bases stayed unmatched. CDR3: CASSSLQGANTEAFF. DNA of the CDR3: TGTGCCAGCAGTTCCTTACAGGGGGCGAACACTGAAGCTTTCTTT.

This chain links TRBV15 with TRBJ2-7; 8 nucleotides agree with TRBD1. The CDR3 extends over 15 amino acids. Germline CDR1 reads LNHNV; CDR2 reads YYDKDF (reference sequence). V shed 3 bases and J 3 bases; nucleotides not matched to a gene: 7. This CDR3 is CATSSAGTGNYEQYF. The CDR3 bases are TGTGCCACCAGCAGCGCCGGGACAGGCAACTACGAGCAGTACTTC.

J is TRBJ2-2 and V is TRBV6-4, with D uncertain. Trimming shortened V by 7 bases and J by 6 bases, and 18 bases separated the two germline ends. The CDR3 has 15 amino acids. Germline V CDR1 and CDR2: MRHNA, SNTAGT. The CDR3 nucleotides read TGTGCCAGCAAAAAAGACATTTTATCGGCCGGGGAGCTGTTTTTT. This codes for CASKKDILSAGELFF.

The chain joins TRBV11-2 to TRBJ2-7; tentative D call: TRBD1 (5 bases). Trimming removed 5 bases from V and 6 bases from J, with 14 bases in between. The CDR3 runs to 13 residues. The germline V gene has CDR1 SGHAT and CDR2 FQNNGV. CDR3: CASSVGLGLEQYF. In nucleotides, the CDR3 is TGTGCCAGCAGCGTCGGTTTGGGGCTCGAGCAGTACTTC.

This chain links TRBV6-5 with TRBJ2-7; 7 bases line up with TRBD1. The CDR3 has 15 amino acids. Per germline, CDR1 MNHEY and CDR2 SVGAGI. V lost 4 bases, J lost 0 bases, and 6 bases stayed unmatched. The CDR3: CASSSGTALSYEQYF. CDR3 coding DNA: TGTGCCAGCAGTTCCGGGACAGCCCTCTCCTACGAGCAGTACTTC.

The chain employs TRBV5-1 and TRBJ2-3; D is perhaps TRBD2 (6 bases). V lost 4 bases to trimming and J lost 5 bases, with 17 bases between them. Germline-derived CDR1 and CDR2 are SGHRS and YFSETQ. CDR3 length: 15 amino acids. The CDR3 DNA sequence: TGCGCCAGCAGCCCCTTAAGGGACTCGAAAGATACGCAGTATTTT. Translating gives CASSPLRDSKDTQYF.

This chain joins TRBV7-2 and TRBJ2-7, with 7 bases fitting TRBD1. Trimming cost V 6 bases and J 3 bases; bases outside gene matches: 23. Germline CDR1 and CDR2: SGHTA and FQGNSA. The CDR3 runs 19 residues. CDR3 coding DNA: TGTGCCAGCAGTTTAAGCCCTATTTCCGGGACAGCAATATACTACGAGCAGTACTTC. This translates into CASSLSPISGTAIYYEQYF. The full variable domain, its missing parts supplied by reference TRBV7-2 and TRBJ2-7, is GAGVSQSPSNKVTEKGKDVELRCDPISGHTALYWYRQSLGQGLEFLIYFQGNSAPDKSGLPSDRFSAERTGGSVSTLTIQRTQQEDSAVYLCASSLSPISGTAIYYEQYFGPGTRLTVT.

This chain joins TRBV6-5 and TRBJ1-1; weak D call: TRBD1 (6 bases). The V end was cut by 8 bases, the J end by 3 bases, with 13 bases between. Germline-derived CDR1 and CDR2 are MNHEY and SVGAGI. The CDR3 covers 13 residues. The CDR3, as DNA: TGTGCCAGCGGAAGGGAGGGGGACACTGAAGCTTTCTTT. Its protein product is CASGREGDTEAFF.

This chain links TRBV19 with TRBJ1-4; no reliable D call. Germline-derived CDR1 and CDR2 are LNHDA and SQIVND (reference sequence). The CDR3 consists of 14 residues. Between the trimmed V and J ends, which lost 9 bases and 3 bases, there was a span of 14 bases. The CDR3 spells CASQTEPANEKLFF. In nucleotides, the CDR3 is TGTGCCAGCCAAACAGAGCCAGCTAATGAAAAACTGTTTTTT.

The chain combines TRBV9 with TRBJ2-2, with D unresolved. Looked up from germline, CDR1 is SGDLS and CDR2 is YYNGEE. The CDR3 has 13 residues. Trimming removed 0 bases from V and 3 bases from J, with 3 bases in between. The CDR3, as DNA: TGTGCCAGCAGCGTAGTAGACACCGGGGAGCTGTTTTTT. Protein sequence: CASSVVDTGELFF.

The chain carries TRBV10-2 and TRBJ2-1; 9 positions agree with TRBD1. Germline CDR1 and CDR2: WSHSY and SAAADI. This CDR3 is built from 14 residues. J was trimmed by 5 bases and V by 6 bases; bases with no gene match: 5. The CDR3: CASRGQGANNEQFF. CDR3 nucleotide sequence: TGCGCCAGCAGGGGACAGGGCGCCAACAATGAGCAGTTCTTC.

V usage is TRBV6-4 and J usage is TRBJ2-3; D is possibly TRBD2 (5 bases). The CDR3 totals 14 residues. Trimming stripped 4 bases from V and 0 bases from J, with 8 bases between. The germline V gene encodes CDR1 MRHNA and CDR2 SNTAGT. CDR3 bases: TGTGCCAGCAGTGGGACTTCTAGCACAGATACGCAGTATTTT. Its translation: CASSGTSSTDTQYF.

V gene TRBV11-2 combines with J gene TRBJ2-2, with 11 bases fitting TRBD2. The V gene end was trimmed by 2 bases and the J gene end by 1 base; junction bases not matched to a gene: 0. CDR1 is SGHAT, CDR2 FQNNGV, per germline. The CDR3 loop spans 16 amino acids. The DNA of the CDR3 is TGTGCCAGCAGCTTACTAGCGGGAGGGAACACCGGGGAGCTGTTTTTT. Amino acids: CASSLLAGGNTGELFF.

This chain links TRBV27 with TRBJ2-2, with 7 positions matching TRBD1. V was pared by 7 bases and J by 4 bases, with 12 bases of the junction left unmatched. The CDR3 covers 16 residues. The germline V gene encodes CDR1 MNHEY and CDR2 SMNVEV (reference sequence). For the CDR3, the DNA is TGTGCCAGCACCAAGTTACAGGGGTACGGCACCGGGGAGCTGTTTTTT. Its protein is CASTKLQGYGTGELFF.

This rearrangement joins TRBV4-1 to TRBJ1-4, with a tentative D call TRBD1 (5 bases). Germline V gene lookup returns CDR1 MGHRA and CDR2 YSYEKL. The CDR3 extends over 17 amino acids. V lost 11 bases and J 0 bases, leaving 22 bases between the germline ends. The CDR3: CAPYPRHRQTTNEKLFF. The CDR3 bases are TGCGCCCCCTACCCCAGACACAGACAGACAACTAATGAAAAACTGTTTTTT.

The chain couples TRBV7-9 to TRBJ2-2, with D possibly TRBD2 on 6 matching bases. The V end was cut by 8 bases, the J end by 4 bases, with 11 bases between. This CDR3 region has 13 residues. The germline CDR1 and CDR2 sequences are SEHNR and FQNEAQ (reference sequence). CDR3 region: CASGLAPTGELFF. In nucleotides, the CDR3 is TGTGCCAGCGGTCTAGCGCCCACCGGGGAGCTGTTTTTT. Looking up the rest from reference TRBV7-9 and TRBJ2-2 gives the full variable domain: DTGVSQNPRHKITKRGQNVTFRCDPISEHNRLYWYRQTLGQGPEFLTYFQNEAQLEKSRLLSDRFSAERPKGSFSTLEIQRTEQGDSAMYLCASGLAPTGELFFGEGSRLTVL.

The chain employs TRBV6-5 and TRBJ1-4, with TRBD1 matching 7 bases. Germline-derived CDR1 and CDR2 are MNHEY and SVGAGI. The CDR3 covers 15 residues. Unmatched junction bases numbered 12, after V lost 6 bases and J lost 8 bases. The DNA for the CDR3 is TGTGCCAGCAGCTTCGGGACAGCGGGAGGGGAAAAACTGTTTTTT. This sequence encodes CASSFGTAGGEKLFF.

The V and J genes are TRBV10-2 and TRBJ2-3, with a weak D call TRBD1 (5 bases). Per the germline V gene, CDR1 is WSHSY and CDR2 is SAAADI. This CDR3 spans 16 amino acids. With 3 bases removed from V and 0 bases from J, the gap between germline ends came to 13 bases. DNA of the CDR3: TGCGCCAGCAGTGACCCAGGGTCGGCGAGCACAGATACGCAGTATTTT. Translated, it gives CASSDPGSASTDTQYF.

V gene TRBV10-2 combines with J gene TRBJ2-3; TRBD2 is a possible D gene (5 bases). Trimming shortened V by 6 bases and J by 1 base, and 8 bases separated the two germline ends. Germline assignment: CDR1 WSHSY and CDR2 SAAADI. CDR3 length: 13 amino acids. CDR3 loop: CASRGDRTDTQYF. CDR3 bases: TGCGCCAGCAGGGGAGACCGCACAGATACGCAGTATTTT.

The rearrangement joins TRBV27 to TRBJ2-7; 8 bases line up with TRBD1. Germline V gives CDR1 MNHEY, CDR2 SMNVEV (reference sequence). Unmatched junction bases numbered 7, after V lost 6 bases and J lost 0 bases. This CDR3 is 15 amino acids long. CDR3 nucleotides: TGTGCCAGCAGGTTACAGGGGGTAGGCTCCTACGAGCAGTACTTC. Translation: CASRLQGVGSYEQYF.

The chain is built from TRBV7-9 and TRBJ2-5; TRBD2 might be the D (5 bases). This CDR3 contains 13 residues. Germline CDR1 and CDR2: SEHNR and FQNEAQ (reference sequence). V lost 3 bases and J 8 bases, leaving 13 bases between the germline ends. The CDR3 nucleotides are TGTGCCAGCAGCTTTCTACCCGGAGGCACCCAGTACTTC. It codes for CASSFLPGGTQYF.

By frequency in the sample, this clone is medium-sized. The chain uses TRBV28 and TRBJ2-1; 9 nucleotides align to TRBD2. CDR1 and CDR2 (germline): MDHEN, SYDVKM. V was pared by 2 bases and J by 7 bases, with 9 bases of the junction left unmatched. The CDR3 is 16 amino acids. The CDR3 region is CASSLGSSGAWNEQFF. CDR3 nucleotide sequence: TGTGCCAGCAGTTTAGGGTCTAGCGGGGCCTGGAATGAGCAGTTCTTC.

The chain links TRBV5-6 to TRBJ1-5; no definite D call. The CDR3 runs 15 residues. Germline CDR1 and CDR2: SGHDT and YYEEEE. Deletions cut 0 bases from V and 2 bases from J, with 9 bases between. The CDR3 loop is CASSLGALGNQPQHF. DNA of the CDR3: TGTGCCAGCAGCTTGGGGGCCCTGGGCAATCAGCCCCAGCATTTT.

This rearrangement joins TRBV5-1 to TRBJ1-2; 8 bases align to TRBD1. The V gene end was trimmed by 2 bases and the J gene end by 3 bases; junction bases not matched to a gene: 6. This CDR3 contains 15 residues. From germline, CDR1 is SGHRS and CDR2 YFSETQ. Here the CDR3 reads CASSLNPTGDYGYTF. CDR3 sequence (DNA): TGCGCCAGCAGCTTAAACCCGACAGGGGACTATGGCTACACCTTC. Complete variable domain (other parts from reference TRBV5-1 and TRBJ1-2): KAGVTQTPRYLIKTRGQQVTLSCSPISGHRSVSWYQQTPGQGLQFLFEYFSETQRNKGNFPGRFSGRQFSNSRSEMNVSTLELGDSALYLCASSLNPTGDYGYTFGSGTRLTVV.

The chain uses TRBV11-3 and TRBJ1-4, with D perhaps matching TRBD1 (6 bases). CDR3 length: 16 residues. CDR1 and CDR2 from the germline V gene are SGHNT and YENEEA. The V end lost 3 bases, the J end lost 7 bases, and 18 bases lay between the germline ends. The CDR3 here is CASSFTQGLVGEKLFF. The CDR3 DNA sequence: TGTGCCAGCAGCTTTACGCAGGGGCTTGTCGGTGAAAAACTGTTTTTT. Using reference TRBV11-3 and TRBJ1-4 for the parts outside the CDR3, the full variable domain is EAGVVQSPRYKIIEKKQPVAFWCNPISGHNTLYWYLQNLGQGPELLIRYENEEAVDDSQLPKDRFSAERLKGVDSTLKIQPAELGDSAVYLCASSFTQGLVGEKLFFGSGTQLSVL.